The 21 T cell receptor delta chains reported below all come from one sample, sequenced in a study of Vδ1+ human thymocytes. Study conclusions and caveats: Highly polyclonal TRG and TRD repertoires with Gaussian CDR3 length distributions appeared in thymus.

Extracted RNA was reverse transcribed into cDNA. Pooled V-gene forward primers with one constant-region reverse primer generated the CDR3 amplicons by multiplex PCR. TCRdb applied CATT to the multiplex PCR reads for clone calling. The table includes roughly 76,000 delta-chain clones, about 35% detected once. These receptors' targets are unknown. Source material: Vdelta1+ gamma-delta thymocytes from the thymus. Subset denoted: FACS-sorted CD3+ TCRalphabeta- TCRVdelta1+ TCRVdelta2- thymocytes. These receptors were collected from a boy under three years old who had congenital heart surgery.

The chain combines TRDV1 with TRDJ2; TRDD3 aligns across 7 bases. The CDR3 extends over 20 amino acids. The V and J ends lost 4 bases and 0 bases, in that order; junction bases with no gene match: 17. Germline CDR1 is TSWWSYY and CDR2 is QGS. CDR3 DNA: TGTGCTCTTGGGGGCCCGGCGAATGGGGGACAACCGGCTTTGACAGCACAACTCTTCTTT. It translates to CALGGPANGGQPALTAQLFF.

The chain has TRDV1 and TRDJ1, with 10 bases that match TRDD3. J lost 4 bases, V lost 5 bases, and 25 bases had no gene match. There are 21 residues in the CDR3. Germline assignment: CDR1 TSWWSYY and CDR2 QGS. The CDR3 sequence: CALGPPRSIRGIRLIGDKLIF. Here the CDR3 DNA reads TGTGCTCTTGGGCCTCCTCGGTCCATCAGGGGGATACGCTTGATTGGCGATAAACTCATCTTT.

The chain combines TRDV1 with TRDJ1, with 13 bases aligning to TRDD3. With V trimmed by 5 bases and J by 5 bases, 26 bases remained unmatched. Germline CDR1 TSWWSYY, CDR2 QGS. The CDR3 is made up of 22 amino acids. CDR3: CALGKKATSTGGYAPPPDKLIF. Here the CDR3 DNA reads TGTGCTCTTGGGAAAAAAGCTACGAGTACTGGGGGATACGCACCCCCTCCAGATAAACTCATCTTT.

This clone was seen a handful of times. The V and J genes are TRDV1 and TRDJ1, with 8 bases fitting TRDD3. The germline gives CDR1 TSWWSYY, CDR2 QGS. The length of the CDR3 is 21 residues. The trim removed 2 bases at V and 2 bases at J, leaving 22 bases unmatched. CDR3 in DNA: TGTGCTCTTGGGGAAGGATCCTTCCCATTACTGGGGGGTTACGTGACCGATAAACTCATCTTT. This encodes CALGEGSFPLLGGYVTDKLIF.

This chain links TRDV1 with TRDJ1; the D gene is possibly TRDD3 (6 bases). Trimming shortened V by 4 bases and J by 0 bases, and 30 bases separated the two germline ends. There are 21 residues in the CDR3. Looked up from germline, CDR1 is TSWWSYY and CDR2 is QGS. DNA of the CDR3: TGTGCTCTTGGGGTGGACTCGCTTGGGGATCTCCGGACAACAAACACCGATAAACTCATCTTT. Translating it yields CALGVDSLGDLRTTNTDKLIF.

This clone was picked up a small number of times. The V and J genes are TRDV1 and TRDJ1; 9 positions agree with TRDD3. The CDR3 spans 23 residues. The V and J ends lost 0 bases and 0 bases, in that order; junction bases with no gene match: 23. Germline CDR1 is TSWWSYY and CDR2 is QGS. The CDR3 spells CALGELHNPTDWGTPPHTDKLIF. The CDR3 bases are TGTGCTCTTGGGGAACTACATAATCCTACTGACTGGGGGACCCCACCCCACACCGATAAACTCATCTTT.

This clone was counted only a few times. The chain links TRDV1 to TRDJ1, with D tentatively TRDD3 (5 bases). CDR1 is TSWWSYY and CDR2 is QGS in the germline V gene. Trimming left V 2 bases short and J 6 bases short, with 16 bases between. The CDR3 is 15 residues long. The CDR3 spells CALGEELGPSYKLIF. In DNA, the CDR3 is TGTGCTCTTGGGGAAGAGCTGGGCCCCTCCTATAAACTCATCTTT.

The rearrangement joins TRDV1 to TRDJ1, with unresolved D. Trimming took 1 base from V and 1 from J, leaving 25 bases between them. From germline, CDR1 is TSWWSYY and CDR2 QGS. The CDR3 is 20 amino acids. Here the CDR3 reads CALGEHRGLLVPRGTDKLIF. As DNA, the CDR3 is TGTGCTCTTGGGGAACACCGAGGACTTCTCGTCCCCCGGGGCACCGATAAACTCATCTTT.

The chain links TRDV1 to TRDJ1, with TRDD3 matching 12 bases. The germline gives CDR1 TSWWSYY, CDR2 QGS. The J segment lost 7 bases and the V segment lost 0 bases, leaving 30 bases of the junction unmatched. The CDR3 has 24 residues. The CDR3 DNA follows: TGTGCTCTTGGGGAACTACCCCTGACCGCCCCATACTGGTCTGGGGGATACGCGTTTGGTAAACTCATCTTT. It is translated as CALGELPLTAPYWSGGYAFGKLIF.

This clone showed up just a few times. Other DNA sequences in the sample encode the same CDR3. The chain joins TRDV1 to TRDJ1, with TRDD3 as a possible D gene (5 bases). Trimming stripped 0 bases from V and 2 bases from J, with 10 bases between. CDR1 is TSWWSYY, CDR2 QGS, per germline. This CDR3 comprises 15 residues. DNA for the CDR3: TGTGCTCTTGGGGAACTTAGGGGACCTACCGATAAACTCATCTTT. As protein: CALGELRGPTDKLIF.

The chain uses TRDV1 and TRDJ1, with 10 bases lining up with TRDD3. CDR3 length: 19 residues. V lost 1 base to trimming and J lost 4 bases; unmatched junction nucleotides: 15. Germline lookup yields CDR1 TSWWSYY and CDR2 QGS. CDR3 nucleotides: TGTGCTCTTGGGGAACAGGGGCCTACGGGGGATACGACCAACGATAAACTCATCTTT. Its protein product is CALGEQGPTGDTTNDKLIF.

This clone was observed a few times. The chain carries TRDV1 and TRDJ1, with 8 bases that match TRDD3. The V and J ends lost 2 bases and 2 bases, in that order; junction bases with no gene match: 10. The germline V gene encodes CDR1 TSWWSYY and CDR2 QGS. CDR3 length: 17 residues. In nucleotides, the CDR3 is TGTGCTCTTGGGGAAGTTCCTAGGGCTGGGGGAACCGATAAACTCATCTTT. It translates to CALGEVPRAGGTDKLIF.

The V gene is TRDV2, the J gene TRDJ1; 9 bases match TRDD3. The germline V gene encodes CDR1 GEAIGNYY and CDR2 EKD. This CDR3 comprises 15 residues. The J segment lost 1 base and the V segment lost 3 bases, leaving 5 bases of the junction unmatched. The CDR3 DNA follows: TGTGCCTGTGACCCATACTGGGGGACCACCGATAAACTCATCTTT. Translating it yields CACDPYWGTTDKLIF.

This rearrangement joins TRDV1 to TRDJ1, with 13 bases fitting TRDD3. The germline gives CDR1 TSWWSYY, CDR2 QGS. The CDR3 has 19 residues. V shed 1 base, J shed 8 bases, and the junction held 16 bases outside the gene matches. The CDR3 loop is CALGERWAHWGIRTGKLIF. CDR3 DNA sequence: TGTGCTCTTGGGGAACGTTGGGCCCACTGGGGGATACGAACCGGAAAACTCATCTTT.

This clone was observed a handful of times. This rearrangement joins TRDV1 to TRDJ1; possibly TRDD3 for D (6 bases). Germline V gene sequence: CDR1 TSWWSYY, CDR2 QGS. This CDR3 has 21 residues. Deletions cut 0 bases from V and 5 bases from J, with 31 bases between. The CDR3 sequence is CALGELPLSPVWGALEDKLIF. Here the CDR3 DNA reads TGTGCTCTTGGGGAACTCCCCCTATCTCCGGTTTGGGGGGCCTTAGAGGATAAACTCATCTTT.

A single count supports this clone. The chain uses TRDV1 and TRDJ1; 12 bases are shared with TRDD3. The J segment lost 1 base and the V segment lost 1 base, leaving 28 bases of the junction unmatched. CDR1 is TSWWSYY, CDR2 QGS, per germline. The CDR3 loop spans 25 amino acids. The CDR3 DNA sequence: TGTGCTCTTGGGGAACCGCCTCTTCCTACGTTGCACGTACTGGGGGATACCCCTGGCACCGATAAACTCATCTTT. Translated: CALGEPPLPTLHVLGDTPGTDKLIF.

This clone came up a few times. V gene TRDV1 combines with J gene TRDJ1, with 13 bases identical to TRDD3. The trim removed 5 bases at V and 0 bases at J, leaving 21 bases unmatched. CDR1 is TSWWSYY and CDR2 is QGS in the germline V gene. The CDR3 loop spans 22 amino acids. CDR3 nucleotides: TGTGCTCTTGGGCCGGGAGTTCCTACAGACACTGGGGGATACGGGTACACCGATAAACTCATCTTT. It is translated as CALGPGVPTDTGGYGYTDKLIF.

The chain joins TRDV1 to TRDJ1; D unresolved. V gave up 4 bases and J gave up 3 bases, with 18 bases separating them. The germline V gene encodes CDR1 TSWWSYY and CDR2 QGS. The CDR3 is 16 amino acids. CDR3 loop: CALGGLFPLLSDKLIF. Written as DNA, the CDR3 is TGTGCTCTTGGGGGGTTATTCCCCCTCTTATCCGATAAACTCATCTTT.

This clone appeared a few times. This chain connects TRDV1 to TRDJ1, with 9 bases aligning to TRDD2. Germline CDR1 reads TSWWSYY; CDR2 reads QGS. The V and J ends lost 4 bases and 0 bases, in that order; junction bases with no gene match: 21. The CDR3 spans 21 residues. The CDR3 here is CALGGHLPTTRLGHYTDKLIF. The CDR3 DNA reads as TGTGCTCTTGGGGGCCACCTTCCTACAACCAGACTGGGGCATTACACCGATAAACTCATCTTT.

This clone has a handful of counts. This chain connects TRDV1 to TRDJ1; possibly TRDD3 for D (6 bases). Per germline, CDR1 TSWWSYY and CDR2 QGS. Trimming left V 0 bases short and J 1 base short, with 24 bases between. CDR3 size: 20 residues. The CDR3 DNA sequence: TGTGCTCTTGGGGAACTTCCCTCTCCCTGGTGGGGGTCAGGCACCGATAAACTCATCTTT. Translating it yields CALGELPSPWWGSGTDKLIF.

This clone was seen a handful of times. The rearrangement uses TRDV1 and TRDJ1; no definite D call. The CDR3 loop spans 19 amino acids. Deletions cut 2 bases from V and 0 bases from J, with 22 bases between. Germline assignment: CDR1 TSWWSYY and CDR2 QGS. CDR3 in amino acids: CALGETKGVDLEYTDKLIF. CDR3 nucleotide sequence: TGTGCTCTTGGGGAAACAAAAGGTGTGGACCTGGAGTACACCGATAAACTCATCTTT.